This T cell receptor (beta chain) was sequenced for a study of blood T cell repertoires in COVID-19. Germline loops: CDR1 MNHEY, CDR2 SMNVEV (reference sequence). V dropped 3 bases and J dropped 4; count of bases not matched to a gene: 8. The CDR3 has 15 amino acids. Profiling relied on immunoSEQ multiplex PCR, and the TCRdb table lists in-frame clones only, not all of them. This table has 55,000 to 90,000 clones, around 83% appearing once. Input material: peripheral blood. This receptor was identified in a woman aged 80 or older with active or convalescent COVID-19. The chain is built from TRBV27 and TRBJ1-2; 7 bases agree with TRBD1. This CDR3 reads CASSFRSGGSYGYTF. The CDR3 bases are TGTGCCAGCAGTTTCCGTTCAGGGGGGTCCTATGGCTACACCTTC.